These 19 T cell receptor beta chains originate from one sample sequenced in a study of Ad26.COV2.S vaccination and SARS-CoV-2 variants. Libraries were prepared by immunoSEQ multiplex PCR; TCRdb keeps only in-frame clonotypes and omits some of them. The table records 300,000 to 400,000 clones, approximately 90% of them present only once. Treatment denoted: around 19 received Ad26.COV2.S at low or high dose, single or two shots; several received placebo; per-sample allocation not given. Day 63 following the first vaccine or placebo injection was when the samples were taken. The source material was peripheral blood, sampled in a trial of Ad26.COV2.S vaccine versus placebo. The receptors were gathered from a person aged 18-65 years who received the Ad26.COV2.S COVID-19 vaccine or a placebo.

The chain recombines TRBV4-3 with TRBJ1-2, with D unclear. Per the germline V gene, CDR1 is LGHNA and CDR2 is YSLEER. The CDR3 contains 16 residues. Trimming shortened V by 0 bases and J by 6 bases, and 17 bases separated the two germline ends. In DNA form, the CDR3 reads TGCGCCAGCAGCCAAGACGGCCTAGGGCGGAAAAATGGCTACACCTTC. It encodes CASSQDGLGRKNGYTF.

The chain has TRBV7-9 and TRBJ2-1, with D hard to call. The germline V gene encodes CDR1 SEHNR and CDR2 FQNEAQ (reference sequence). Deletions cut 5 bases from V and 4 bases from J, with 9 bases between. The CDR3 spans 13 residues. This CDR3 is CASSPTVYNEQFF. In nucleotides, the CDR3 is TGTGCCAGCAGCCCAACAGTATACAATGAGCAGTTCTTC.

The J gene is TRBJ2-6, the V gene TRBV7-9; D unresolved. The V end was cut by 5 bases, the J end by 3 bases, with 14 bases between. CDR3 size: 16 residues. The V gene's germline CDR1 is SEHNR and CDR2 FQNEAQ (reference sequence). The CDR3 loop reads CASSPPPGLGANVLTF. CDR3 bases: TGTGCCAGCAGCCCTCCGCCGGGCCTTGGGGCCAACGTCCTGACTTTC.

The chain uses TRBV19 and TRBJ1-1, with D hard to call. Trimming stripped 5 bases from V and 0 bases from J, with 19 bases between. The V gene's germline CDR1 is LNHDA and CDR2 SQIVND (reference sequence). The CDR3 is 17 amino acids. The CDR3 bases are TGTGCCAGTAGTCTCCAAGACCCTAGGGCGCTGAACACTGAAGCTTTCTTT. Translated, it gives CASSLQDPRALNTEAFF. Drawing the rest from reference TRBV19 and TRBJ1-1, the complete variable domain is DGGITQSPKYLFRKEGQNVTLSCEQNLNHDAMYWYRQDPGQGLRLIYYSQIVNDFQKGDIAEGYSVSREKKESFPLTVTSAQKNPTAFYLCASSLQDPRALNTEAFFGQGTRLTVV.

Here the CDR3 DNA reads TGTGCCAGCAGTCCCCCGGACAGTGGCTACACCTTC. This encodes CASSPPDSGYTF. The V and J genes are TRBV6-6 and TRBJ1-2; a weak D match, TRBD1 (6 bases). V was pared by 5 bases and J by 7 bases, with 11 bases between. The CDR3 is 12 amino acids. Germline lookup yields CDR1 MNHNY and CDR2 SVGAGI (reference sequence).

V usage is TRBV28 and J usage is TRBJ1-3; no reliable D call. V dropped 6 bases and J dropped 0 bases, with 12 bases sitting between them. Germline loops: CDR1 MDHEN, CDR2 SYDVKM. CDR3 length: 15 residues. The CDR3 spells CASSKLDGSGNTIYF. In DNA form, the CDR3 reads TGTGCCAGCAGCAAACTCGACGGCTCTGGAAACACCATATATTTT.

This chain links TRBV3-1 (or the pseudogene TRBV3-2) with TRBJ1-3, with D possibly matching TRBD1 (6 bases). The CDR3 has 16 residues. V lost 6 bases to trimming and J lost 0 bases, with 15 bases between them. CDR1 and CDR2 from the germline V gene are LGHDT and YNNKEL (reference sequence). The CDR3 nucleotides read TGTGCCAGCAGTCATAGTAGGGGGTACTCTGGAAACACCATATATTTT. Protein sequence: CASSHSRGYSGNTIYF.

The rearrangement uses TRBV19 and TRBJ2-4; 11 bases agree with TRBD2. Germline CDR1 LNHDA, CDR2 SQIVND (reference sequence). V lost 8 bases to trimming and J lost 8 bases; unmatched junction nucleotides: 8. The CDR3 is made up of 14 amino acids. The CDR3 protein is CASRSPSGGYIQYF. For the CDR3, the DNA is TGTGCCAGTCGCAGCCCTAGCGGGGGGTACATTCAGTACTTC.

This clone was seen more than once but under ten times. The V call is TRBV3-1 (or the pseudogene TRBV3-2), the J call TRBJ1-6; D ambiguous. Germline CDR1 is LGHDT and CDR2 is YNNKEL (reference sequence). This CDR3 contains 16 residues. Trimming took 0 bases from V and 9 from J, leaving 15 bases between them. The CDR3 DNA reads TGTGCCAGCAGCCAAGATTCCCGGATCTACCCTTCACCCCTCCACTTT. It codes for CASSQDSRIYPSPLHF.

V gene TRBV14 combines with J gene TRBJ1-2; maybe TRBD1 (5 bases). Between the trimmed V and J ends, which lost 3 bases and 4 bases, there was a span of 6 bases. Germline V gene sequence: CDR1 SGHDN, CDR2 FVKESK. The CDR3 totals 12 residues. This chain's CDR3 is CASSQGPYGYTF. CDR3 DNA: TGTGCCAGCAGCCAGGGGCCCTATGGCTACACCTTC. Looking up the rest from reference TRBV14 and TRBJ1-2 gives the full variable domain: EAGVTQFPSHSVIEKGQTVTLRCDPISGHDNLYWYRRVMGKEIKFLLHFVKESKQDESGMPNNRFLAERTGGTYSTLKVQPAELEDSGVYFCASSQGPYGYTFGSGTRLTVV.

This clone came up once. The CDR3 spells CASSLGQANGYTF. DNA for the CDR3: TGTGCCAGCAGCCTGGGACAGGCAAATGGCTACACCTTC. The rearrangement joins TRBV4-2 to TRBJ1-2; the match to TRBD1 covers 8 bases. Losses at the gene ends were 4 bases for V and 6 bases for J; bases not matched to a gene: 4. Germline lookup yields CDR1 LGHNA and CDR2 YNFKEQ. CDR3 length: 13 residues.

J is TRBJ1-2 and V is TRBV7-8; possible D gene TRBD1, 5 bases. The germline V gene encodes CDR1 SGHVS and CDR2 FQNEAQ. Trimming took off 3 bases at V and 2 bases at J, with 7 bases between the two ends. This CDR3 has 13 amino acids. For the CDR3, the DNA is TGTGCCAGCAGCTTTGGGGGAAACTATGGCTACACCTTC. Translating it yields CASSFGGNYGYTF. The variable domain in full, completed from reference TRBV7-8 and TRBJ1-2, reads GAGVSQSPRYKVAKRGQDVALRCDPISGHVSLFWYQQALGQGPEFLTYFQNEAQLDKSGLPSDRFFAERPEGSVSTLKIQRTQQEDSAVYLCASSFGGNYGYTFGSGTRLTVV.

The chain employs TRBV1 and TRBJ2-1. TRBV1 represents a pseudogene. The CDR3 spans 14 residues. CDR3 amino acids: CTSRGETVRNEQFF. The CDR3 nucleotides are TGCACCTCAAGAGGGGAGACGGTCCGAAATGAGCAGTTCTTC.

This clone was observed once. V and J are TRBV6-6 and TRBJ1-4; TRBD1 matches at 7 bases. The CDR3 is 15 amino acids. J was trimmed by 4 bases and V by 0 bases; bases with no gene match: 2. In germline, CDR1 is MNHNY, CDR2 SVGAGI (reference sequence). Here the CDR3 reads CASSYSGQDNEKLFF. CDR3 coding DNA: TGTGCCAGCAGTTACTCAGGACAGGATAATGAAAAACTGTTTTTT.

In its sample, this clone was seen once. This chain joins TRBV9 and TRBJ1-2; tentatively, D is TRBD1 (6 bases). There are 14 residues in the CDR3. The germline gives CDR1 SGDLS, CDR2 YYNGEE. The ends were cut back, 3 bases at V and 5 bases at J, with 14 bases in the middle. The DNA of the CDR3 is TGTGCCAGCAGCGCTCGGACAGAGAGTTATGGCTACACCTTC. Translating gives CASSARTESYGYTF. Combining the CDR3 with reference TRBV9 and TRBJ1-2 gives the whole variable domain DSGVTQTPKHLITATGQRVTLRCSPRSGDLSVYWYQQSLDQGLQFLIQYYNGEERAKGNILERFSAQQFPDLHSELNLSSLELGDSALYFCASSARTESYGYTFGSGTRLTVV.

The chain has TRBV3-1 (or the pseudogene TRBV3-2) and TRBJ1-2, with no clear D. Trimming shortened V by 4 bases and J by 6 bases, and 9 bases separated the two germline ends. Germline CDR1 reads LGHDT; CDR2 reads YNNKEL (reference sequence). This CDR3 is 12 amino acids long. CDR3 in amino acids: CASSLTADGYTF. The CDR3 nucleotides are TGTGCCAGCAGCCTGACTGCGGATGGCTACACCTTC.

J is TRBJ1-3 and V is TRBV27, with D possibly being TRBD1 (5 bases). Per the germline V gene, CDR1 is MNHEY and CDR2 is SMNVEV (reference sequence). CDR3 length equals 13 residues. V shed 6 bases and J shed 4 bases, with 10 bases lying between them. The CDR3: CASRLRQGNTIYF. In DNA, the CDR3 is TGTGCCAGCAGACTTAGACAGGGAAACACCATATATTTT.

This clone was counted a single time. CDR3 DNA sequence: TGCGCCAGCAGCAAACTGGGCGGTTCGAACACTGAAGCTTTCTTT. This gives the protein CASSKLGGSNTEAFF. The V and J genes are TRBV5-1 and TRBJ1-1; D remains unclear. Germline assignment: CDR1 SGHRS and CDR2 YFSETQ. The CDR3 consists of 15 residues. Trimming took 4 bases from V and 1 from J, leaving 14 bases between them. The whole variable domain, remainder taken from reference TRBV5-1 and TRBJ1-1, is KAGVTQTPRYLIKTRGQQVTLSCSPISGHRSVSWYQQTPGQGLQFLFEYFSETQRNKGNFPGRFSGRQFSNSRSEMNVSTLELGDSALYLCASSKLGGSNTEAFFGQGTRLTVV.

This rearrangement joins TRBV5-8 to TRBJ1-1; 7 bases are a match to TRBD1. CDR1 SGHTS and CDR2 YDEGEE come from the germline V gene. V lost 4 bases and J lost 10; bases outside the gene matches: 16. This CDR3 region has 15 residues. DNA for the CDR3: TGTGCCAGCAGCACCTTGGTGGGGACAGCGCTAGGAGCTTTCTTT. Residues: CASSTLVGTALGAFF.